The source of this T cell receptor beta chain is a study of breast tumors, draining lymph nodes, adjacent tissues. With regard to this clonotype: Its matching antigen is unknown.

The lymph nodes were axillary draining lymph nodes from breast cancer patients. V trimming: 7 bases; J trimming: 4 bases; junction bases outside the gene matches: 12. The CDR3 length is 15 residues. Whole-study results and caveats: Luminal-like breast cancer showed significantly higher tumor–nontumor repertoire similarity than basal-like. Tumor repertoires ranked between lymph nodes and nontumor tissue in diversity, with V and J gene preferences. Tumor T cell lymph node origin was a supported hypothesis, not proven.

One entry per CDR3 protein results from TCRdb running MiXCR on the multiplex PCR reads. The sample shows some 140,000 distinct CDR3 sequences, approximately 20% of them seen only once. This clonotype was sampled from a female donor with breast cancer. Some clones in this sample may be carry-over from other donors' samples. Material: axillary lymph node tissue. The gene calls are TRBV12-3 or TRBV12-4 and TRBJ2-5; 7 nucleotides agree with TRBD2. CDR3 sequence (DNA): TGTGCCAGCACCGAAGCGGGAAGGTTTAGAGAGACCCAGTACTTC. It specifies CASTEAGRFRETQYF.